This T cell receptor beta chain came from a study of blood T cells in healthy people across ages. PCR was performed a second time for about 6 to 12 cycles using a sample-barcoded 5' primer and a J-beta primer mix. TCRdb reanalysed the 5' RACE reads using MiXCR and keeps one entry per CDR3 protein. This table holds about 750,000 distinct CDR3 sequences, about 48% found once. Trimming shortened V by 5 bases and J by 0 bases, and 16 bases separated the two germline ends. The CDR3 consists of 16 residues. Germline lookup yields CDR1 SGHTA and CDR2 FQGNSA. Material for sequencing was blood. This TCR came from a man older than 75 in good health. The V gene is TRBV7-2, the J gene TRBJ1-1, with a weak D call TRBD1 (5 bases). CDR3 in DNA: TGTGCCAGCAGCAAAGAATCGGGACGGTTGAACACTGAAGCTTTCTTT. Translation gives CASSKESGRLNTEAFF.